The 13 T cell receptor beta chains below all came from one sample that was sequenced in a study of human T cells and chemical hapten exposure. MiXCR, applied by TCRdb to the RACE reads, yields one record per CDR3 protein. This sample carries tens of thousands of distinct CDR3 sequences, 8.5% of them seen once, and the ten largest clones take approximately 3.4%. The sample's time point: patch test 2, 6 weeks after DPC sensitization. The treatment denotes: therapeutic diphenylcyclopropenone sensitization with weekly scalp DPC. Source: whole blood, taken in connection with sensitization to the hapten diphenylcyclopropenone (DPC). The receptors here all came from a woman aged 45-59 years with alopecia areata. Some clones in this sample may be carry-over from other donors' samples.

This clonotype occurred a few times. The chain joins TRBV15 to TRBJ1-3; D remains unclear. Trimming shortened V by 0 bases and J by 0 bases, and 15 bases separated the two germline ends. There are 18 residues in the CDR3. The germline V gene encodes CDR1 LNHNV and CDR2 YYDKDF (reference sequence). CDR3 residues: CATSRDRPEAFSGNTIYF. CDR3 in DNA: TGTGCCACCAGCAGAGATAGGCCAGAGGCTTTCTCTGGAAACACCATATATTTT.

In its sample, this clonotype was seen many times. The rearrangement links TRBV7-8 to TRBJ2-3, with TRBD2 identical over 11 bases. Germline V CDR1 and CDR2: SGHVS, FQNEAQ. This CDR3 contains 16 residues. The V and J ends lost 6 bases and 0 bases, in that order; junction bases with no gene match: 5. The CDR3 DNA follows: TGTGCCAGCAGGGGGAGACTAGCGGGGAGCACAGATACGCAGTATTTT. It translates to CASRGRLAGSTDTQYF.

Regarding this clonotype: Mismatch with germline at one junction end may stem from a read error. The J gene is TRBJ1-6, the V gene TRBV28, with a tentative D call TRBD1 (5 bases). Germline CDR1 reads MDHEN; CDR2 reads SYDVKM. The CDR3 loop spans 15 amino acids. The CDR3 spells CASGLESPGDSPIHF. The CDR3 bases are TGTGCCAGCGGCTTAGAATCCCCGGGGGATTCACCCATCCACTTT.

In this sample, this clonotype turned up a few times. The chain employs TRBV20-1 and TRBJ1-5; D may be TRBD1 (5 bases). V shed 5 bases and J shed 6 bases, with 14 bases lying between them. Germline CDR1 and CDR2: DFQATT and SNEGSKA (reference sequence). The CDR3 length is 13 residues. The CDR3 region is CSAGGGVIQPQHF. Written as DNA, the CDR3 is TGCAGTGCTGGGGGGGGGGTCATTCAGCCCCAGCATTTT.

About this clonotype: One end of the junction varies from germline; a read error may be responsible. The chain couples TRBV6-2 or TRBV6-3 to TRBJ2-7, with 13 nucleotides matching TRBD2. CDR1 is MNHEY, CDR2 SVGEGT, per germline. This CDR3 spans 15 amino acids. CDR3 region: CASSPISGTSGTIDF. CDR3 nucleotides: TGTGCCAGCAGCCCTATTTCCGGGACTAGCGGGACCATCGACTTC.

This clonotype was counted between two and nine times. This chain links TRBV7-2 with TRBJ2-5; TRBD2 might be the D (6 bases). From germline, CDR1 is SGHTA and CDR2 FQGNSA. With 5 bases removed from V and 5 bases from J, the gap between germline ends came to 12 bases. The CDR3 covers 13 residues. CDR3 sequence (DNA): TGTGCCAGCAGCGTTACAGGAGGGGAGACCCAGTACTTC. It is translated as CASSVTGGETQYF.

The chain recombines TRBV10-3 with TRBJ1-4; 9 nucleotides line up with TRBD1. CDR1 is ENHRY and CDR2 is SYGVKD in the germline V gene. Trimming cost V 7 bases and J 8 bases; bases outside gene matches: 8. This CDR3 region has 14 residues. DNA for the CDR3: TGTGCCATCAATATGGACAGGGGAGAAGAAAAACTGTTTTTT. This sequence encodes CAINMDRGEEKLFF.

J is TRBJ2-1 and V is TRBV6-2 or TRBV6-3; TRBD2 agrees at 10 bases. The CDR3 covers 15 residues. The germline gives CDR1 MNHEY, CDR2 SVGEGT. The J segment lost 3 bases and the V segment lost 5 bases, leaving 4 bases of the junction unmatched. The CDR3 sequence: CASSTGTSDYNEQFF. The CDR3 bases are TGTGCCAGCAGTACCGGGACTAGCGACTACAATGAGCAGTTCTTC.

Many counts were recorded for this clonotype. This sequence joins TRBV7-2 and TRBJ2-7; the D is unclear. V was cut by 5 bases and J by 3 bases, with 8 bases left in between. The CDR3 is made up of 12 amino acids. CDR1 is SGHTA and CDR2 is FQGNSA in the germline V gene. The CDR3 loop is CASSPEIYEQYF. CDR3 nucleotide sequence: TGTGCCAGCAGCCCGGAGATCTACGAGCAGTACTTC.

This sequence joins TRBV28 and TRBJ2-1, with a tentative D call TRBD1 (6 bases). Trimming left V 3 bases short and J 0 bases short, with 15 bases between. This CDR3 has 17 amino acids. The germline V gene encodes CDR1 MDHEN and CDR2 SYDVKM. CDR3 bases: TGTGCCAGCAGTTTGGTTTCGACAGGTTACTCCTACAATGAGCAGTTCTTC. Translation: CASSLVSTGYSYNEQFF.

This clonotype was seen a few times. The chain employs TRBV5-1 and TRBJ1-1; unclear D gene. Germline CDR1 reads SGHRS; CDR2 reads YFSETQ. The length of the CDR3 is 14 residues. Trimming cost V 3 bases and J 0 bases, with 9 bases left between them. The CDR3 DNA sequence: TGCGCCAGCAGCTCCTATTCCATGAACACTGAAGCTTTCTTT. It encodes CASSSYSMNTEAFF.

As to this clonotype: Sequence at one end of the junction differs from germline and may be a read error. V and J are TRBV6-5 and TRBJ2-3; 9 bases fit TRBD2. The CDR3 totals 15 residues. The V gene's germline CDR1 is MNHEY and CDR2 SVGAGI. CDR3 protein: CASSTNRKGDSSGVF. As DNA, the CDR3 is TGTGCCAGCAGCACTAATCGTAAGGGGGACTCTAGCGGGGTGTTT.

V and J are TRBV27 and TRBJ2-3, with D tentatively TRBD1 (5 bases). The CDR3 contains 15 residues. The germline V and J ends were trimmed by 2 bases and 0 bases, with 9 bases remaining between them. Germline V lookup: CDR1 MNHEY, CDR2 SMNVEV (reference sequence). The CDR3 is CASSLGARSTDTQYF. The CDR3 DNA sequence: TGTGCCAGCAGTTTAGGGGCCAGAAGCACAGATACGCAGTATTTT.